Sequencing of this TCR beta chain was carried out in a study of post-analysis software for immune sequencing data. Overall study findings and caveats: Those with multiple sclerosis, the patient group, showed significantly lower normalized Chao1 diversity than controls. F measure showed strong co-clustering of same-batch samples. Among a handful of TRBV segments more frequent in patients than controls were TRBV5-6, TRBV5-1 and TRBV20-1.

Prepared TCR beta cDNA libraries contained unique molecular identifiers. Roughly 500,000 cDNA molecules were obtained per 1 to 10 million input T cells. TCRdb reprocessed the PCR reads via MiXCR and lists one record per CDR3 protein. There are 650,000 to 850,000 distinct CDR3 sequences in the sample; under 60% occur only once, and 4.9% lies in the top ten. This CDR3 contains 13 residues. CDR1 MNHNS and CDR2 SASEGT come from the germline V gene. The ends lost 11 bases at V and 3 bases at J; junction bases unmatched: 5. Concerning this clonotype: The antigen is undetermined.

The sequenced sample consisted of blood. This clonotype originated in a girl aged 5-17 years with multiple sclerosis. V is TRBV6-1 and J is TRBJ2-7; TRBD2 matches at 12 bases. CDR3 residues: CALALAGGYEQYF. In DNA form, the CDR3 reads TGTGCCCTGGCACTAGCGGGAGGCTACGAGCAGTACTTC.